This T cell receptor (beta chain) derives from a study of T cell changes during pregnancy in multiple sclerosis. Generated by immunoSEQ multiplex PCR, the TCRdb table keeps only in-frame clones and is missing some. The sample includes about 50,000 clones, about 92% of them seen just once. This CDR3 spans 15 amino acids. Trimming removed 1 base from V and 5 bases from J, with 12 bases in between. Germline values: CDR1 SGHVS, CDR2 FQNEAQ. The sample in question was CD4+ T cells from peripheral blood mononuclear cells, obtained before pregnancy. This chain links TRBV7-8 with TRBJ1-5; D perhaps matches TRBD1 (6 bases). The clonotype was recovered from a female donor with multiple sclerosis, enrolled in a pregnancy study. The CDR3 loop is CASSLDRVGHQPQHF. The CDR3 DNA is TGTGCCAGCAGCTTAGACAGGGTAGGTCATCAGCCCCAGCATTTT.